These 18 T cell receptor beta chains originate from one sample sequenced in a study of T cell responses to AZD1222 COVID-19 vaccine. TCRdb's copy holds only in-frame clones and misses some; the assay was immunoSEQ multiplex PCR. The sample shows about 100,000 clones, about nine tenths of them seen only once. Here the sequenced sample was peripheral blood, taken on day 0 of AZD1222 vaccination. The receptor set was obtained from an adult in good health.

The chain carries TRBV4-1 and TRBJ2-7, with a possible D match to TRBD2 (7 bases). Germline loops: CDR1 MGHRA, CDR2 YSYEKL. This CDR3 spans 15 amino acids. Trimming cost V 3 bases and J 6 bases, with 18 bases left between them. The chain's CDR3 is CASSHQGGGQGEQYF. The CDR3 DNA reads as TGCGCCAGCAGCCACCAAGGGGGGGGGCAGGGCGAGCAGTACTTC.

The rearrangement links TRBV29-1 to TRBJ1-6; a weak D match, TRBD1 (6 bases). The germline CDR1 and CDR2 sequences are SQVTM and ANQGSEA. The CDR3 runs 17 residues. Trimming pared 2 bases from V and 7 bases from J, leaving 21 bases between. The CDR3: CSVESARVGQRNSPLHF. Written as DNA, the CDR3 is TGCAGCGTTGAAAGTGCCCGAGTAGGACAGCGCAATTCACCCCTCCACTTT.

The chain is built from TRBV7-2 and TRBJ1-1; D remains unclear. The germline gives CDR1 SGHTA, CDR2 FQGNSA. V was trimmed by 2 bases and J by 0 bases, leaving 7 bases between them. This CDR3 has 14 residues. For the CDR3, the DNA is TGTGCCAGCAGCTTATGGCATTTGAACACTGAAGCTTTCTTT. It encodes CASSLWHLNTEAFF.

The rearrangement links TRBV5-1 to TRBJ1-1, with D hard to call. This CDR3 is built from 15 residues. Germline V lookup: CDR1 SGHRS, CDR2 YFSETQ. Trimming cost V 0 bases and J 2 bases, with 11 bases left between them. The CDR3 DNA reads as TGCGCCAGCAGCTTGGTGCAGCCCGGTAACACTGAAGCTTTCTTT. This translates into CASSLVQPGNTEAFF. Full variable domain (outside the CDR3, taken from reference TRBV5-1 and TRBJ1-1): KAGVTQTPRYLIKTRGQQVTLSCSPISGHRSVSWYQQTPGQGLQFLFEYFSETQRNKGNFPGRFSGRQFSNSRSEMNVSTLELGDSALYLCASSLVQPGNTEAFFGQGTRLTVV.

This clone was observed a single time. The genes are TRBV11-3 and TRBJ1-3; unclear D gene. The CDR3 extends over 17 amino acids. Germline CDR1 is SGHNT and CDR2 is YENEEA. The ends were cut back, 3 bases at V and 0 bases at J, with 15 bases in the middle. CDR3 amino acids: CASSLGIHERSGNTIYF. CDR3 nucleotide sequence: TGTGCCAGCAGCTTGGGCATTCACGAACGCTCTGGAAACACCATATATTTT. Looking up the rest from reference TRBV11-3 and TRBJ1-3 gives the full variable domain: EAGVVQSPRYKIIEKKQPVAFWCNPISGHNTLYWYLQNLGQGPELLIRYENEEAVDDSQLPKDRFSAERLKGVDSTLKIQPAELGDSAVYLCASSLGIHERSGNTIYFGEGSWLTVV.

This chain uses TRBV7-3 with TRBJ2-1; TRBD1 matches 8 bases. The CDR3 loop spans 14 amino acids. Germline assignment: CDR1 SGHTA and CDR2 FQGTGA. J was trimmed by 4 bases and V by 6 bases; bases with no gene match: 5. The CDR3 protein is CASSRTGYYNEQFF. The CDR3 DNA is TGTGCCAGCAGTCGGACAGGGTATTACAATGAGCAGTTCTTC.

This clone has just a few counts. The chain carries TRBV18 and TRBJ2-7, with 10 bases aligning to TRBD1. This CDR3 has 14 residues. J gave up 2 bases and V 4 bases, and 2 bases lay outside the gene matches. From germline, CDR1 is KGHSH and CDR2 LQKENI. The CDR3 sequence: CASSQGQGAYEQYF. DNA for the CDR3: TGTGCCAGCTCACAAGGACAGGGGGCCTACGAGCAGTACTTC.

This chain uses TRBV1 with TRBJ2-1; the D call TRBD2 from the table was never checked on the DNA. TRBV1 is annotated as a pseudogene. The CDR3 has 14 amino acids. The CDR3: CTSIGGASYNEQFF. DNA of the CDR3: TGCACCAGCATTGGCGGGGCCTCCTACAATGAGCAGTTCTTC.

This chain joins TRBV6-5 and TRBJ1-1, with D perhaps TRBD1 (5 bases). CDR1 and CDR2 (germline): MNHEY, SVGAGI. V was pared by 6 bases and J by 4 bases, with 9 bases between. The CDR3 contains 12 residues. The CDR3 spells CASRRGVTEAFF. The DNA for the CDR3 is TGTGCCAGCAGGCGAGGGGTCACTGAAGCTTTCTTT.

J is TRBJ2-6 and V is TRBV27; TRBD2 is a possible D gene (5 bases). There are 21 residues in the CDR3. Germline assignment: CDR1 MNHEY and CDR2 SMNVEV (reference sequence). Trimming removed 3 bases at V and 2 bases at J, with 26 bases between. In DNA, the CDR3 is TGTGCCAGCAGTTTCACTCTCCGGGGTCCCAATATACCCACTGGGGCCAACGTCCTGACTTTC. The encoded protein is CASSFTLRGPNIPTGANVLTF.

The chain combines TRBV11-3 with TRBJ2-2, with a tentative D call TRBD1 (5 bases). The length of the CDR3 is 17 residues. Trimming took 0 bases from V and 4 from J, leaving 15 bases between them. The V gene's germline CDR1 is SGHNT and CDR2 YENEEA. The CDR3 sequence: CASSLDLGRVGTGELFF. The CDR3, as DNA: TGTGCCAGCAGCTTAGATCTTGGCAGGGTCGGCACCGGGGAGCTGTTTTTT.

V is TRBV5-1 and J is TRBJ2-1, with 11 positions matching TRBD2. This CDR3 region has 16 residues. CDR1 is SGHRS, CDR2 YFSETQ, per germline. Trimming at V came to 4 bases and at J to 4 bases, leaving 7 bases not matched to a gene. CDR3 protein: CASSIGTSGLYNEQFF. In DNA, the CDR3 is TGCGCCAGCAGCATTGGGACTAGCGGATTATACAATGAGCAGTTCTTC.

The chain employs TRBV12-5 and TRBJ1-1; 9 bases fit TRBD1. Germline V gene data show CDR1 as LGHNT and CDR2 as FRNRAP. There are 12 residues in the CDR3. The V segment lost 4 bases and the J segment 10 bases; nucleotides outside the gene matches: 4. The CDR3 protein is CASGSDRGGAFF. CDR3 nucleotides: TGTGCTAGTGGTTCTGACAGGGGGGGAGCTTTCTTT. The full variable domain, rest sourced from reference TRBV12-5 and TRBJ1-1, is DARVTQTPRHKVTEMGQEVTMRCQPILGHNTVFWYRQTMMQGLELLAYFRNRAPLDDSGMPKDRFSAEMPDATLATLKIQPSEPRDSAVYFCASGSDRGGAFFGQGTRLTVV.

CDR3: CASRVQLNTEAFF. The CDR3 nucleotides read TGCGCCAGCAGAGTCCAGCTGAACACTGAAGCTTTCTTT. V usage is TRBV5-1 and J usage is TRBJ1-1; the D is unclear. The CDR3 is 13 residues long. Trimming removed 5 bases at V and 0 bases at J, with 8 bases between. Germline CDR1 SGHRS, CDR2 YFSETQ.

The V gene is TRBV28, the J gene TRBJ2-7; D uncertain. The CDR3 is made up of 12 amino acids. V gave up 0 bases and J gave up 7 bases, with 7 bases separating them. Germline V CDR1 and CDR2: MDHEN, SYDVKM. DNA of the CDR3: TGTGCCAGCAGTTTATGGGCCTCGGAGCAGTACTTC. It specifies CASSLWASEQYF.

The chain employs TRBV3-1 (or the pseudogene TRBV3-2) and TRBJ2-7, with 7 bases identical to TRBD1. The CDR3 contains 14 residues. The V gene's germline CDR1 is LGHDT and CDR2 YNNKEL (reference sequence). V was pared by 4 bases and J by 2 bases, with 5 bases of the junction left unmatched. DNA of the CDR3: TGTGCCAGCAGCCTCCCGACAGGGACCTACGAGCAGTACTTC. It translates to CASSLPTGTYEQYF.

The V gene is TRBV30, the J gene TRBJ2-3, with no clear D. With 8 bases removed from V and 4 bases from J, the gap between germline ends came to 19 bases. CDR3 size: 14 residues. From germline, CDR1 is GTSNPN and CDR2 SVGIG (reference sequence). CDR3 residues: CARRQGNRADTQYF. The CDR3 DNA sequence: TGTGCCCGCCGACAAGGAAATCGTGCAGATACGCAGTATTTT. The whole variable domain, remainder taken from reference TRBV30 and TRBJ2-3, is SQTIHQWPATLVQPVGSPLSLECTVEGTSNPNLYWYRQAAGRGLQLLFYSVGIGQISSEVPQNLSASRPQDRQFILSSKKLLLSDSGFYLCARRQGNRADTQYFGPGTRLTVL.

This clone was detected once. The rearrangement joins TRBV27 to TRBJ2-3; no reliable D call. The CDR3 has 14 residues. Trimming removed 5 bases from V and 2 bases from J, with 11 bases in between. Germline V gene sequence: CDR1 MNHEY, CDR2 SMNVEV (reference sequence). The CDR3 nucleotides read TGTGCCAGCAGTCCCCTAGAACCCACAGATACGCAGTATTTT. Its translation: CASSPLEPTDTQYF.